The sequence of this T cell receptor beta chain was determined in a study of memory CD4+ T cells and cytomegalovirus serostatus. The sort gate was single viable CD3+CD4+CD8-CD45RO+ cells for memory CD4+ T cells. Serum IgG to CMV pp150, pp28, p38 and p52 defined serostatus. CDR1 is SGHRS, CDR2 YFSETQ, per germline. V was clipped by 7 bases and J by 8 bases, with 18 bases between them. The CDR3 consists of 14 residues. Methods used by the authors: Out-of-frame sequences were removed, leaving roughly 2,200,000 distinct TCRbeta sequences. Libraries were prepared by immunoSEQ multiplex PCR; TCRdb keeps only in-frame clonotypes and omits some of them. The V and J calls and clone size come from that table; D and trimming were worked out from the DNA. The sample includes over 65,000 clones, approximately 80% seen only once; the top ten take roughly 5%.

The TCR was taken from an adult in good health and CMV-seropositive. The specimen was memory CD4+ T cells from blood. This sequence joins TRBV5-1 and TRBJ1-4; the D gene is possibly TRBD1 (6 bases). The CDR3 bases are TGCGCCAGCTCCACCGGGACATCCTTGGAAAAACTGTTTTTT. This gives the protein CASSTGTSLEKLFF.